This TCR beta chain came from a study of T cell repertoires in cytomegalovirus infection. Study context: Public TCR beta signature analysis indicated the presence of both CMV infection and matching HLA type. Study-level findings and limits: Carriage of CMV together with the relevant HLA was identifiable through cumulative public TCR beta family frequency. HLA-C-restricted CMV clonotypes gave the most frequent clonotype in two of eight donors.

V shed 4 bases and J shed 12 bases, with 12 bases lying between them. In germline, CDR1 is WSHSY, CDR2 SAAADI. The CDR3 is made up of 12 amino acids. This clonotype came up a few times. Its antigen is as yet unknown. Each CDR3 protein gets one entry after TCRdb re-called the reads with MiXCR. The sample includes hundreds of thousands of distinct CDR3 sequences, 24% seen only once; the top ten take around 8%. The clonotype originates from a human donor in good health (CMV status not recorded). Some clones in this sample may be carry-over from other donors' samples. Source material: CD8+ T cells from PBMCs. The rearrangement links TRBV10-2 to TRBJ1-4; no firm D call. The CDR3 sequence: CASSAGPPELFF. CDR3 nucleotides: TGCGCCAGCAGTGCCGGTCCCCCGGAACTGTTTTTT.